The clone carrying this TCR beta chain was seen a handful of times. CDR1 is SGHDN, CDR2 FVKESK, per germline. V lost 2 bases, J lost 6 bases, and 13 bases lay in between. The CDR3 totals 15 residues. Only in-frame clones appear in the TCRdb table, and some are missing; sequencing was by immunoSEQ multiplex PCR. The data contain roughly 120,000 clones, over 80% of them seen just once; the ten biggest clones take up around 2%. The source of the sample is a study of blood T cell repertoires in COVID-19. The sequencing sample was made of peripheral blood. The chain joins TRBV14 to TRBJ2-2; D remains ambiguous. This clonotype originated in a man aged 30-40 years with acute or convalescent COVID-19. The CDR3 DNA sequence: TGTGCCAGCAGCCAACAAAGGAGTCGGGCCGGGGAGCTGTTTTTT. Its translation: CASSQQRSRAGELFF.